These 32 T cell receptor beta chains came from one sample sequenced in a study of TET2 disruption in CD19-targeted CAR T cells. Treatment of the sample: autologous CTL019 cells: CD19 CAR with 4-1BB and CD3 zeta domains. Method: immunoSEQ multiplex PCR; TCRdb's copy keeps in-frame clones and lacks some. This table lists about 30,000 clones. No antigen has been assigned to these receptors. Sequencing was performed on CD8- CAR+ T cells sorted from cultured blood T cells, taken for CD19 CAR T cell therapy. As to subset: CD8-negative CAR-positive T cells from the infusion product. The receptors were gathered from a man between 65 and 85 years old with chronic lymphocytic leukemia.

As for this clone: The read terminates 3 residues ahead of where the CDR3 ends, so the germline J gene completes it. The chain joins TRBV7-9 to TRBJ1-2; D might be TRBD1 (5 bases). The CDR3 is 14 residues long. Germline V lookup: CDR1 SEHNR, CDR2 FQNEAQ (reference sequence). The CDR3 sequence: CASSPTSGVWGYTF. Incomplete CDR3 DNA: TGTGCCAGCAGCCCCACGTCGGGGGTCTGGGGC. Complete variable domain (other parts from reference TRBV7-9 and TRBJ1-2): DTGVSQNPRHKITKRGQNVTFRCDPISEHNRLYWYRQTLGQGPEFLTYFQNEAQLEKSRLLSDRFSAERPKGSFSTLEIQRTEQGDSAMYLCASSPTSGVWGYTFGSGTRLTVV.

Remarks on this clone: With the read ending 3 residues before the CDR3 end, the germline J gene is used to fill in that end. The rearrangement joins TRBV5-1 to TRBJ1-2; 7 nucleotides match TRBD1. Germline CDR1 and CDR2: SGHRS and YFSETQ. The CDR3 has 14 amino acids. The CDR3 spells CASSPGQVLYDYTF. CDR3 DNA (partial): TGCGCCAGCAGCCCAGGACAGGTGCTCTACGAC.

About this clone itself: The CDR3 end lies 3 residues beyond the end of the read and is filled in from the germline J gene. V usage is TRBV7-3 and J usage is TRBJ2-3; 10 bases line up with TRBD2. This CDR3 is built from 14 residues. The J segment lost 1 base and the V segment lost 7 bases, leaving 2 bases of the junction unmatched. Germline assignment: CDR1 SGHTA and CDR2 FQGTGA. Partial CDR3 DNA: TGTGCCAGCAAAACTAGCGGGGGCACAGATACG. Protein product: CASKTSGGTDT. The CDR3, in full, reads CASKTSGGTDTQYF.

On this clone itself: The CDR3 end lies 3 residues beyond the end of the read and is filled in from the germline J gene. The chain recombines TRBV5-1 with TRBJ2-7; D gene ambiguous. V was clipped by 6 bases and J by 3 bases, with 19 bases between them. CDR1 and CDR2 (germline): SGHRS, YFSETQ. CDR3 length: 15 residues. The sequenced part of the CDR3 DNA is TGCGCCAGCACCCTTTCAGAGGTTACAAGCTACGAG. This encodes CASTLSEVTSYE. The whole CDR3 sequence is CASTLSEVTSYEQYF.

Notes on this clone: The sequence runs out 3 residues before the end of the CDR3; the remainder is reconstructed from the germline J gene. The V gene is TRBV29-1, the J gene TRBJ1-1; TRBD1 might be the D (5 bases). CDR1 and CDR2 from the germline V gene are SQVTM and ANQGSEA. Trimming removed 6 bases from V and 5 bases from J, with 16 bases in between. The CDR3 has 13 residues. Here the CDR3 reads CSVRGLERTEAFF. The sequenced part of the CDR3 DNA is TGCAGCGTCCGGGGACTGGAGAGGACTGAA.

The sequenced CDR3 bases are TGTGCCAGTAGTATTTCGGCGCAGGGTCAAAGCAATCAGCCT. It codes for CASSISAQGQSNQP. In full, the CDR3 reads CASSISAQGQSNQPQYF. The chain carries TRBV19 and TRBJ2-4, with a possible D match to TRBD1 (5 bases). Coverage ceases 3 residues before the CDR3 finishes, and the germline J gene fills in the end. CDR1 LNHDA and CDR2 SQIVND come from the germline V gene (reference sequence). This CDR3 has 17 amino acids.

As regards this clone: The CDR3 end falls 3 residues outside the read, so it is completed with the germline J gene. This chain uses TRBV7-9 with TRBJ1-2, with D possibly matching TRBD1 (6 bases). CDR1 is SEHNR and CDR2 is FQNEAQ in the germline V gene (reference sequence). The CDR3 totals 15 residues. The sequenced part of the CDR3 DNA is TGTGCCAGCAGTCCTCGGGGGGGCGGGACCTACGAC. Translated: CASSPRGGGTYD. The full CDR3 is CASSPRGGGTYDYTF.

The DNA read from the CDR3 is TGTGCCAGCTCACAGGGAGCGGGGGTAGACTACGAC. Encoded protein: CASSQGAGVDYD. The entire CDR3 protein reads CASSQGAGVDYDYTF. This sequence joins TRBV18 and TRBJ1-2, with a weak D call TRBD1 (5 bases). The read ends 3 residues shy of where the CDR3 ends; the end is completed using the germline J gene. Germline assignment: CDR1 KGHSH and CDR2 LQKENI. The CDR3 sequence is 15 residues long.

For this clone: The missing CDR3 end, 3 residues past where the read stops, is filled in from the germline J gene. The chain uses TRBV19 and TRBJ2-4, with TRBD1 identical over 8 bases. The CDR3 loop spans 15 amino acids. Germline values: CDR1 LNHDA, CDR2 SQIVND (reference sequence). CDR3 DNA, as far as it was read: TGTGCCAGTAGCCCCACAGGGGGTGGTGGGGAGACT. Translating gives CASSPTGGGGET. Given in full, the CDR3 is CASSPTGGGGETQYF.

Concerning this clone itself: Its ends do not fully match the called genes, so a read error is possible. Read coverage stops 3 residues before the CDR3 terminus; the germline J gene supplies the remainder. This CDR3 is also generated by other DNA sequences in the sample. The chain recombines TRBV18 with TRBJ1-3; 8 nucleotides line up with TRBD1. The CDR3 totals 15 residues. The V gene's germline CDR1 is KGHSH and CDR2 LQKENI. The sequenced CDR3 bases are TGTGCCAGCTCACGACAGGGGAGCAATAGAAACACT. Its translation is CASSRQGSNRNT. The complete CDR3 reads CASSRQGSNRNTIYF.

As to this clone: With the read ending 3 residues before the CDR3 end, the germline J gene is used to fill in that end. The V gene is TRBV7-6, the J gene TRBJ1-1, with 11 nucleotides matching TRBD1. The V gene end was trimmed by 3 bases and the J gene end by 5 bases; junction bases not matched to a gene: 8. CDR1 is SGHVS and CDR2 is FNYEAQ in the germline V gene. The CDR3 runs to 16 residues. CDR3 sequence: CASSLKRTGGQTEAFF. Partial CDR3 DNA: TGTGCCAGCAGCTTGAAGAGGACAGGGGGCCAGACTGAA.

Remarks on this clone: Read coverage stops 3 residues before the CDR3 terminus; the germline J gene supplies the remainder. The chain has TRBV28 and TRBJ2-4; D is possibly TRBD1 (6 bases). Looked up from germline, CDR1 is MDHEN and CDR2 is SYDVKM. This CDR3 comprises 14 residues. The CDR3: CASSLGAKWGGQYF. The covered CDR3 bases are TGTGCCAGCAGTTTGGGGGCTAAGTGGGGTGGT.

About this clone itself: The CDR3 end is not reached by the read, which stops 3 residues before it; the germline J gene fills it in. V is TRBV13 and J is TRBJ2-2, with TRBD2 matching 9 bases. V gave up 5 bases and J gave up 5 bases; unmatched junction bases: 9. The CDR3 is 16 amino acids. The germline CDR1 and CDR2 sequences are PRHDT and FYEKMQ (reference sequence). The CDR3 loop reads CASSITGTSKTGELFF. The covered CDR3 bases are TGTGCCAGCAGCATTACCGGGACTAGCAAAACCGGGGAG.

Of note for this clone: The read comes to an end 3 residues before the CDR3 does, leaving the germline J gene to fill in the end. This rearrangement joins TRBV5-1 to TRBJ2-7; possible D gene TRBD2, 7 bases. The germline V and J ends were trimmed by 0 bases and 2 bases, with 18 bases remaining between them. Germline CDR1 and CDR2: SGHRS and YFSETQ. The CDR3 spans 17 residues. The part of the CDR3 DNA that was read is TGCGCCAGCAGCTTGGTGGGGGGGGCAGGGGCCACCTACGAG. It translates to CASSLVGGAGATYE. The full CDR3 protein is CASSLVGGAGATYEQYF.

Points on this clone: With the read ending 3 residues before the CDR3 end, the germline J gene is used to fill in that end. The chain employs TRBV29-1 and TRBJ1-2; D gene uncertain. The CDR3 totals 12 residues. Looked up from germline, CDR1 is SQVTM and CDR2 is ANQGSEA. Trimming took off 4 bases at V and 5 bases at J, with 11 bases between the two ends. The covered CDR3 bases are TGCAGCGTTGTCTCGGGGATATATGGC. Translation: CSVVSGIYG. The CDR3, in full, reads CSVVSGIYGYTF. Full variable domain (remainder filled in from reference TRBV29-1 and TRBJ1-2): SAVISQKPSRDICQRGTSLTIQCQVDSQVTMMFWYRQQPGQSLTLIATANQGSEATYESGFVIDKFPISRPNLTFSTLTVSNMSPEDSSIYLCSVVSGIYGYTFGSGTRLTVV.

The CDR3: CASSFYRAGGTNEKLFF. Incomplete CDR3 DNA: TGTGCCAGCAGCTTCTACCGCGCAGGGGGCACTAATGAAAAA. The rearrangement uses TRBV7-8 and TRBJ1-4; TRBD1 matches 8 bases. The read terminates 3 residues before the CDR3 end, so the remaining end is supplied by the germline J gene. The V gene end was trimmed by 3 bases and the J gene end by 2 bases; junction bases not matched to a gene: 8. Germline V gene data show CDR1 as SGHVS and CDR2 as FQNEAQ. The CDR3 contains 17 residues.

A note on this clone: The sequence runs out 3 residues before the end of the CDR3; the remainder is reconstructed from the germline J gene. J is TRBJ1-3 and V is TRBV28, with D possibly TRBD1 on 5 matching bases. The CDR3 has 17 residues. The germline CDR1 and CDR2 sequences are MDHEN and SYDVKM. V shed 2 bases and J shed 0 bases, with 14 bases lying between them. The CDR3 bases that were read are TGTGCCAGCAGTTTAGGGGGGAGCGCCCTCTCTGGAAACACC. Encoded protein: CASSLGGSALSGNT. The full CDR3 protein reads CASSLGGSALSGNTIYF.

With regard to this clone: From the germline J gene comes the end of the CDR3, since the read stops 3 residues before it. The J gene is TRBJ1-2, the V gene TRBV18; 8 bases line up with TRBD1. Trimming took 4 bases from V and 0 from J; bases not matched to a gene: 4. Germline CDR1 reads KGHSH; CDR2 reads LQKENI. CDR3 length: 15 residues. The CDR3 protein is CASSRGTGPNYGYTF. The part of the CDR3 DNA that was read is TGTGCCAGCTCACGGGGGACAGGCCCTAACTATGGC.

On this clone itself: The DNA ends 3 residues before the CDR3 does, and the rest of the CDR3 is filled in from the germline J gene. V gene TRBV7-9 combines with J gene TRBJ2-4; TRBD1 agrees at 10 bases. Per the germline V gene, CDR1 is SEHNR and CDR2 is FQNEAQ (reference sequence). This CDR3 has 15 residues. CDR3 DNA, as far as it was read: TGTGCCAGCAGCTTTGACAGGGGGCTTGAAGAGACT. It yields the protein CASSFDRGLEET. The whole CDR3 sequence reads CASSFDRGLEETQYF.

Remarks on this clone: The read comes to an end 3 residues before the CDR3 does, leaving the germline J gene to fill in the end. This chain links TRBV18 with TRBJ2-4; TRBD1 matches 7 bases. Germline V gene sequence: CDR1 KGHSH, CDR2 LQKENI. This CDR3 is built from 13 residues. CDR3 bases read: TGTGCCAGCACGCCGGGACAGAATCAGCCT. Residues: CASTPGQNQP. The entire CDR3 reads CASTPGQNQPQYF.

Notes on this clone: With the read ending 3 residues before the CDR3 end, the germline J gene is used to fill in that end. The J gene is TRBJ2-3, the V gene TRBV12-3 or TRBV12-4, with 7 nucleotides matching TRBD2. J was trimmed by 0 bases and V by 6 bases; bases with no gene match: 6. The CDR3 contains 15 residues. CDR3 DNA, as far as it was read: TGTGCCAGCAGGGGACTACAAAGAAGCACAGATACG. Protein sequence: CASRGLQRSTDT. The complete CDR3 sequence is CASRGLQRSTDTQYF.

This CDR3 reads CASSSRRSGPYEQYF. CDR3 bases read: TGTGCCAGCAGTTCCAGGAGATCTGGCCCCTACGAG. The chain carries TRBV28 and TRBJ2-7; D remains unclear. The missing CDR3 end, 3 residues past where the read stops, is filled in from the germline J gene. V was clipped by 4 bases and J by 2 bases, with 15 bases between them. Germline CDR1 is MDHEN and CDR2 is SYDVKM. The CDR3 extends over 15 amino acids.

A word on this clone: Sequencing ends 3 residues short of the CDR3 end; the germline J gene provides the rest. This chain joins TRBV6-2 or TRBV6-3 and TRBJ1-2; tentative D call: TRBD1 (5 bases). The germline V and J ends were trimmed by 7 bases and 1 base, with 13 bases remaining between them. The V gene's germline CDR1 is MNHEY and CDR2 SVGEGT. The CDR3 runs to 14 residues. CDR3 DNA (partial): TGTGCCAGCAAGTCGGGGGACCTTAACTATGGC. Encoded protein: CASKSGDLNYG. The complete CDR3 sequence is CASKSGDLNYGYTF.

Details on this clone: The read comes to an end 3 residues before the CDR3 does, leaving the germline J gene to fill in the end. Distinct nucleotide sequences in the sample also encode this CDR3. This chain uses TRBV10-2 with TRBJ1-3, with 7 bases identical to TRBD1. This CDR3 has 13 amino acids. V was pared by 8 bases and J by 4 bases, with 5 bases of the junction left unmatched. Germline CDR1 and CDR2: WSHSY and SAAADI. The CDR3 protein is CASLGTEGNTIYF. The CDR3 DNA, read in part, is TGCGCCAGCCTCGGGACAGAAGGAAACACC.

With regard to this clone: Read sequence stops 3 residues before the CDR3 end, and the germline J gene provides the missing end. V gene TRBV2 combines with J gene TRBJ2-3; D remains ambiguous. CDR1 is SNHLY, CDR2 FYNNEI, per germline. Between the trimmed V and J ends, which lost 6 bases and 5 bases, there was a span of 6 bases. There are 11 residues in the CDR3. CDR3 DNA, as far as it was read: TGTGCCAGCAGGGGCGAAGATACG. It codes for CASRGEDT. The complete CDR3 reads CASRGEDTQYF.

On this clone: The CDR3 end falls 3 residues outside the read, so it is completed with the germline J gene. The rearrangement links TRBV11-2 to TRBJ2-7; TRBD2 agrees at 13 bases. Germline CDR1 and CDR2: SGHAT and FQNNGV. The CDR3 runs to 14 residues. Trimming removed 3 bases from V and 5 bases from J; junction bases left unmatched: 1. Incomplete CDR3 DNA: TGTGCCAGCAGCTTGACTAGCGGGAGGCACGAG. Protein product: CASSLTSGRHE. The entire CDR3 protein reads CASSLTSGRHEQYF.

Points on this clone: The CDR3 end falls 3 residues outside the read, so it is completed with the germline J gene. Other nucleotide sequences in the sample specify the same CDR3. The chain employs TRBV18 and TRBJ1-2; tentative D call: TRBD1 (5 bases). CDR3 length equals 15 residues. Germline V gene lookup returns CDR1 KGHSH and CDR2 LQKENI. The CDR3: CASSPSGGSYNDYTF. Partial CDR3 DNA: TGTGCCAGCTCACCTAGCGGGGGTTCCTACAATGAC. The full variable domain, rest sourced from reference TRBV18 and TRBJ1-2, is NAGVMQNPRHLVRRRGQEARLRCSPMKGHSHVYWYRQLPEEGLKFMVYLQKENIIDESGMPKERFSAEFPKEGPSILRIQQVVRGDSAAYFCASSPSGGSYNDYTFGSGTRLTVV.

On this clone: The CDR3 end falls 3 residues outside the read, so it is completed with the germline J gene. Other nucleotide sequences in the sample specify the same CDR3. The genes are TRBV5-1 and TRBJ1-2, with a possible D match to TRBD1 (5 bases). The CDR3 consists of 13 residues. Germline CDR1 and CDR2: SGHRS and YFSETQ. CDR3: CASSLYEDNSYTF. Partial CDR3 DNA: TGCGCCAGCAGCTTGTATGAGGACAATAGT. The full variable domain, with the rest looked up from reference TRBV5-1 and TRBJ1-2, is KAGVTQTPRYLIKTRGQQVTLSCSPISGHRSVSWYQQTPGQGLQFLFEYFSETQRNKGNFPGRFSGRQFSNSRSEMNVSTLELGDSALYLCASSLYEDNSYTFGSGTRLTVV.

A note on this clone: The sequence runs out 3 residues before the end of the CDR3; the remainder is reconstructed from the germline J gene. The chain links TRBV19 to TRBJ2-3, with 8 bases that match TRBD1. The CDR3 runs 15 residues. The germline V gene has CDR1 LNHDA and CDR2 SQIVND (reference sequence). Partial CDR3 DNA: TGTGCCAGTAGTAGGGGGGACAGGACCGTAGAGACG. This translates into CASSRGDRTVET. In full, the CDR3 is CASSRGDRTVETQYF.

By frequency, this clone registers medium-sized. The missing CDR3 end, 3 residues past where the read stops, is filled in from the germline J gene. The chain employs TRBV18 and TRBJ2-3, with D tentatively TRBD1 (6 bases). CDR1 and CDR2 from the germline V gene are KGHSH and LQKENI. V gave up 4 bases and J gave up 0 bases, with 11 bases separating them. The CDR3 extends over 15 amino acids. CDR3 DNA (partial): TGTGCCAGCTCACGGATGACAGGTAGCACAGATACG. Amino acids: CASSRMTGSTDT. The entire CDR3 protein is CASSRMTGSTDTQYF.

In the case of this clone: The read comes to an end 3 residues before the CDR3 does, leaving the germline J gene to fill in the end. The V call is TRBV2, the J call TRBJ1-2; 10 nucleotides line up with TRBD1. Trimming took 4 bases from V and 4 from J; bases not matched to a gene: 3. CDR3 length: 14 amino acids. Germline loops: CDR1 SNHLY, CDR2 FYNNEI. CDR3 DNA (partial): TGTGCCAGCAGTGTAGGGACAGGGGCCTATGGC. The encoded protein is CASSVGTGAYG. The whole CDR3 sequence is CASSVGTGAYGYTF.

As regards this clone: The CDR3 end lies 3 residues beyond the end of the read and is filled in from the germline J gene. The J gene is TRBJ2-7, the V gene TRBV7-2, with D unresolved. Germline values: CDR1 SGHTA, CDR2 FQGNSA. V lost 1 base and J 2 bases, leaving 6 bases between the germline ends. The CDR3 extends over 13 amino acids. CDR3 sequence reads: CASSLGRTYEQYF. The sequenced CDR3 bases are TGTGCCAGCAGCTTAGGCAGGACCTACGAG.